These 32 T cell receptor beta chains were sequenced from one sample in a study of early T cells in non-severe SARS-CoV-2 infection. Each CDR3 protein gets one entry after TCRdb re-called the 5' RACE reads with MiXCR. The profile shows roughly 93,000 distinct CDR3 sequences, about 11% of them singletons. The sequenced sample consisted of whole blood. The receptor set was obtained from an adult who was a healthcare worker with PCR-confirmed SARS-CoV-2 infection or an uninfected control (not recorded which).

The V and J genes are TRBV30 and TRBJ2-3, with 11 bases matching TRBD2. V lost 1 base to trimming and J lost 6 bases; unmatched junction nucleotides: 9. CDR3 length: 16 amino acids. CDR1 and CDR2 from the germline V gene are GTSNPN and SVGIG (reference sequence). CDR3 in DNA: TGTGCCTGGAGTGAGAATAGCGGGGGGGCCAGGGATACGCAGTATTTT. It encodes CAWSENSGGARDTQYF.

This clonotype came up many times. The chain combines TRBV4-1 with TRBJ1-4; D not certain. Trimming left V 3 bases short and J 8 bases short, with 13 bases between. CDR1 is MGHRA, CDR2 YSYEKL, per germline. The CDR3 has 14 residues. CDR3 in amino acids: CASSHRSLPEKLFF. CDR3 in DNA: TGCGCCAGCAGCCACCGCAGCCTTCCCGAAAAACTGTTTTTT.

The genes are TRBV6-5 and TRBJ2-7; 8 positions agree with TRBD1. V was clipped by 7 bases and J by 7 bases; unmatched bases: 12. This CDR3 comprises 14 residues. Germline V gives CDR1 MNHEY, CDR2 SVGAGI. The DNA of the CDR3 is TGTGCCAGCACAGTAGACAGGGGCGTTGGGGAGCAGTACTTC. Protein sequence: CASTVDRGVGEQYF.

This clonotype was seen a few times. V and J are TRBV5-4 and TRBJ2-5, with D maybe TRBD1 (5 bases). This CDR3 has 14 amino acids. In germline, CDR1 is SGHNT, CDR2 YYREEE (reference sequence). Trimming cost V 0 bases and J 1 base, with 7 bases left between them. CDR3: CASSLGTSQETQYF. The CDR3 DNA sequence: TGTGCCAGCAGCTTGGGGACAAGCCAAGAGACCCAGTACTTC. The full variable domain, completed using reference TRBV5-4 and TRBJ2-5, is ETGVTQSPTHLIKTRGQQVTLRCSSQSGHNTVSWYQQALGQGPQFIFQYYREEENGRGNFPPRFSGLQFPNYSSELNVNALELDDSALYLCASSLGTSQETQYFGPGTRLLVL.

This clonotype was detected only a few times. This sequence joins TRBV5-6 and TRBJ1-4, with D maybe TRBD1 (5 bases). The germline CDR1 and CDR2 sequences are SGHDT and YYEEEE. Trimming stripped 1 base from V and 13 bases from J, with 11 bases between. The CDR3 runs 12 residues. The CDR3, as DNA: TGTGCCAGCAGCTTGTCGCAGGGAGGACTGTTTTTT. Translated, it gives CASSLSQGGLFF. Based on the CDR3 plus reference TRBV5-6 and TRBJ1-4, the full variable domain is DAGVTQSPTHLIKTRGQQVTLRCSPKSGHDTVSWYQQALGQGPQFIFQYYEEEERQRGNFPDRFSGHQFPNYSSELNVNALLLGDSALYLCASSLSQGGLFFGSGTQLSVL.

This clonotype appeared many times. The chain recombines TRBV2 with TRBJ1-3; 7 bases agree with TRBD1. Trimming removed 7 bases from V and 0 bases from J; junction bases left unmatched: 6. This CDR3 has 15 amino acids. The germline gives CDR1 SNHLY, CDR2 FYNNEI. For the CDR3, the DNA is TGTGCCAGCAACGGACAGGTCAACTCTGGAAACACCATATATTTT. It translates to CASNGQVNSGNTIYF.

This clonotype came up a few times. This chain uses TRBV14 with TRBJ2-4; D is undetermined. CDR1 and CDR2 (germline): SGHDN, FVKESK. The CDR3 loop spans 12 amino acids. V lost 1 base and J lost 8, with 6 bases in between. DNA of the CDR3: TGTGCCAGCAGCCAAGGACCGTACATTCAGTACTTC. Protein sequence: CASSQGPYIQYF.

In this sample, this clonotype turned up many times. This chain joins TRBV5-1 and TRBJ2-3; 11 bases match TRBD1. V was clipped by 0 bases and J by 1 base; unmatched bases: 4. Germline values: CDR1 SGHRS, CDR2 YFSETQ. The CDR3 contains 17 residues. CDR3 coding DNA: TGCGCCAGCAGCTTGGTCGGACAGGGGGCCCGCACAGATACGCAGTATTTT. Its translation is CASSLVGQGARTDTQYF.

The V and J genes are TRBV29-1 and TRBJ1-1; D not resolved. CDR3 length: 12 amino acids. Germline assignment: CDR1 SQVTM and CDR2 ANQGSEA. V lost 0 bases and J 12 bases, leaving 14 bases between the germline ends. This chain's CDR3 is CSVEEVRTFPFF. The DNA of the CDR3 is TGCAGCGTTGAAGAGGTGCGGACCTTCCCTTTCTTT.

This clonotype came up many times. The V gene is TRBV5-1, the J gene TRBJ2-2, with TRBD1 matching over 8 bases. J gave up 1 base and V 3 bases, and 2 bases lay outside the gene matches. The germline gives CDR1 SGHRS, CDR2 YFSETQ. The CDR3 sequence is 15 residues long. The CDR3 coding sequence is TGCGCCAGCAGCTGGGGGACAGGGAACACCGGGGAGCTGTTTTTT. This sequence encodes CASSWGTGNTGELFF.

There are many counts of this clonotype. The chain is built from TRBV7-2 and TRBJ1-1, with D possibly TRBD1 on 5 matching bases. Trimming left V 1 base short and J 5 bases short, with 11 bases between. Germline V gene data show CDR1 as SGHTA and CDR2 as FQGNSA. The CDR3 contains 14 residues. The DNA for the CDR3 is TGTGCCAGCAGCTTAGTAGGTTGGGGGACTGAAGCTTTCTTT. Translation gives CASSLVGWGTEAFF.

The CDR3 DNA is TGTGCCAGCAGCCCTCGGGCCACGCACACAGATACGCAGTATTTT. This translates into CASSPRATHTDTQYF. The V gene is TRBV7-3, the J gene TRBJ2-3; no clear D. V lost 5 bases and J lost 2, with 14 bases in between. The CDR3 totals 15 residues. Per germline, CDR1 SGHTA and CDR2 FQGTGA.

V usage is TRBV28 and J usage is TRBJ2-5; 7 bases agree with TRBD2. V lost 3 bases to trimming and J lost 2 bases; unmatched junction nucleotides: 3. The CDR3 is made up of 14 amino acids. CDR1 is MDHEN and CDR2 is SYDVKM in the germline V gene. The CDR3 loop reads CASSLDGGQETQYF. CDR3 bases: TGTGCCAGCAGTTTGGACGGGGGGCAAGAGACCCAGTACTTC.

This sequence joins TRBV30 and TRBJ2-2; 9 nucleotides agree with TRBD1. With V trimmed by 3 bases and J by 4 bases, 12 bases remained unmatched. This CDR3 has 17 residues. The germline CDR1 and CDR2 sequences are GTSNPN and SVGIG (reference sequence). CDR3 loop: CAWRDEAGTGFTGELFF. As DNA, the CDR3 is TGTGCCTGGAGAGACGAAGCCGGGACAGGGTTCACCGGGGAGCTGTTTTTT.

The chain uses TRBV7-9 and TRBJ2-7; 9 bases match TRBD1. From germline, CDR1 is SEHNR and CDR2 FQNEAQ (reference sequence). CDR3 length: 15 residues. Germline trimming cut 1 base from V and 2 bases from J; bases unmatched to any gene: 3. This chain's CDR3 is CASSLGWTGAYEQYF. CDR3 bases: TGTGCCAGCAGCTTAGGATGGACAGGGGCCTACGAGCAGTACTTC.

DNA for the CDR3: TGCAGTGCAACGCAGGGAAGCCTCAATCAGCCCCAGCATTTT. It yields the protein CSATQGSLNQPQHF. The chain carries TRBV20-1 and TRBJ1-5; D is possibly TRBD1 (5 bases). The CDR3 covers 14 residues. V lost 6 bases, J lost 3 bases, and 15 bases lay in between. The V gene's germline CDR1 is DFQATT and CDR2 SNEGSKA (reference sequence).

There are a few counts of this clonotype. V usage is TRBV5-1 and J usage is TRBJ1-1; D is unclear. The CDR3 spans 13 residues. Trimming shortened V by 0 bases and J by 4 bases, and 7 bases separated the two germline ends. Germline V CDR1 and CDR2: SGHRS, YFSETQ. CDR3 nucleotides: TGCGCCAGCAGCTTGGTTGGAGTCACTGAAGCTTTCTTT. Translating it yields CASSLVGVTEAFF.

This clonotype was recorded many times. V and J are TRBV5-8 and TRBJ2-7; 9 nucleotides agree with TRBD1. The CDR3 has 13 residues. From germline, CDR1 is SGHTS and CDR2 YDEGEE. Trimming took 5 bases from V and 4 from J; bases not matched to a gene: 4. The CDR3 region has the DNA TGTGCCAGCAGGAGGACAGGGGTATACGAGCAGTACTTC. Its protein product is CASRRTGVYEQYF.

This clonotype was found a few times. J is TRBJ1-2 and V is TRBV3-1; the match to TRBD1 covers 9 bases. The CDR3 runs 16 residues. Germline assignment: CDR1 LGHDT and CDR2 YNNKEL (reference sequence). Trimming removed 0 bases from V and 4 bases from J; junction bases left unmatched: 6. Here the CDR3 reads CASSQDWTGAGYGYTF. The CDR3 nucleotides read TGTGCCAGCAGCCAAGATTGGACAGGGGCTGGCTATGGCTACACCTTC.

This clonotype was found a few times. The CDR3 nucleotides read TGTGCCAGCAGCTTAGTTGGGGGCAGTAACTACGAGCAGTACTTC. Protein sequence: CASSLVGGSNYEQYF. This chain joins TRBV7-9 and TRBJ2-7; TRBD1 is a possible D gene (6 bases). V was cut by 1 base and J by 3 bases, with 13 bases left in between. This CDR3 has 15 amino acids. Germline V gene sequence: CDR1 SEHNR, CDR2 FQNEAQ (reference sequence). The whole variable domain, filled in from reference TRBV7-9 and TRBJ2-7, reads DTGVSQNPRHKITKRGQNVTFRCDPISEHNRLYWYRQTLGQGPEFLTYFQNEAQLEKSRLLSDRFSAERPKGSFSTLEIQRTEQGDSAMYLCASSLVGGSNYEQYFGPGTRLTVT.

This clonotype was picked up many times. The chain carries TRBV20-1 and TRBJ1-1; 7 bases are a match to TRBD1. There are 14 residues in the CDR3. CDR1 is DFQATT, CDR2 SNEGSKA, per germline (reference sequence). V gave up 6 bases and J gave up 1 base; unmatched junction bases: 8. CDR3 protein: CSAPAGTANTEAFF. CDR3 DNA sequence: TGCAGTGCCCCAGCCGGGACAGCGAACACTGAAGCTTTCTTT.

This clonotype appeared many times. V usage is TRBV12-3 or TRBV12-4 and J usage is TRBJ1-1; D ambiguous. The V gene lost 0 bases and the J gene lost 1 base, with 3 bases spanning the gap. This CDR3 spans 13 amino acids. CDR3 amino acids: CASSLARNTEAFF. The CDR3 DNA follows: TGTGCCAGCAGTTTAGCCCGGAACACTGAAGCTTTCTTT.

This clonotype was detected only a few times. The V call is TRBV24-1, the J call TRBJ1-2, with D hard to call. This CDR3 is 13 amino acids long. The V end was cut by 1 base, the J end by 6 bases, with 8 bases between. CDR1 and CDR2 (germline): KGHDR, SFDVKD. The CDR3 DNA reads TGTGCCACCAGTGATTTTGACGCGGATGGCTACACCTTC. This encodes CATSDFDADGYTF.

In this sample, this clonotype turned up a few times. The chain recombines TRBV20-1 with TRBJ2-5, with D maybe TRBD1 (5 bases). The CDR3 is 15 residues long. The germline CDR1 and CDR2 sequences are DFQATT and SNEGSKA (reference sequence). Trimming took 0 bases from V and 3 from J, leaving 14 bases between them. The CDR3 bases are TGCAGTGCTAGAGATTCTTGGACACCTAAAGAGACCCAGTACTTC. This encodes CSARDSWTPKETQYF.

This clonotype was counted many times. V usage is TRBV14 and J usage is TRBJ1-1; a possible D gene is TRBD1 (5 bases). This CDR3 is built from 14 residues. Germline CDR1 is SGHDN and CDR2 is FVKESK. With 2 bases removed from V and 1 base from J, the gap between germline ends came to 8 bases. This CDR3 reads CASSQWQGNTEAFF. For the CDR3, the DNA is TGTGCCAGCAGCCAATGGCAGGGGAACACTGAAGCTTTCTTT.

This clonotype was observed at least ten times. The chain couples TRBV5-4 to TRBJ2-1; a possible D gene is TRBD1 (6 bases). V was cut by 4 bases and J by 4 bases, with 15 bases left in between. Germline assignment: CDR1 SGHNT and CDR2 YYREEE (reference sequence). This CDR3 is built from 15 residues. In DNA, the CDR3 is TGTGCCAGCAGCCCAAGGTGGACAGCATACAATGAGCAGTTCTTC. As protein: CASSPRWTAYNEQFF.

This clonotype was counted between two and nine times. V gene TRBV7-8 combines with J gene TRBJ1-5, with 7 bases identical to TRBD1. CDR1 SGHVS and CDR2 FQNEAQ come from the germline V gene. The CDR3 extends over 14 amino acids. V was clipped by 5 bases and J by 5 bases; unmatched bases: 6. CDR3 in amino acids: CASSVGTADQPQHF. The CDR3 DNA reads TGTGCCAGCAGCGTCGGGACAGCGGATCAGCCCCAGCATTTT.

The chain is built from TRBV5-1 and TRBJ2-3, with D tentatively TRBD1 (5 bases). The CDR3 has 16 amino acids. Germline V CDR1 and CDR2: SGHRS, YFSETQ. V was clipped by 1 base and J by 0 bases, with 12 bases between them. The CDR3 spells CASSLHRRTSTDTQYF. CDR3 nucleotide sequence: TGCGCCAGCAGCTTGCACAGGCGGACAAGCACAGATACGCAGTATTTT.

The rearrangement uses TRBV5-1 and TRBJ2-3; D is unclear. Germline V gene lookup returns CDR1 SGHRS and CDR2 YFSETQ. This CDR3 has 15 residues. Between the trimmed V and J ends, which lost 3 bases and 1 base, there was a span of 12 bases. CDR3 in DNA: TGCGCCAGCAGCTCCACCACTGGCCGCACAGATACGCAGTATTTT. It yields the protein CASSSTTGRTDTQYF.

This clonotype has just a few counts. The J gene is TRBJ1-2, the V gene TRBV6-5, with 8 bases lining up with TRBD1. CDR3 length equals 14 residues. Germline CDR1 reads MNHEY; CDR2 reads SVGAGI. After removal of 6 bases from V and 4 bases from J, the junction contained 7 bases not matched to a gene. CDR3 sequence (DNA): TGTGCCAGCAGCGGGGACAGGTTAAGCTATGGCTACACCTTC. Encoded protein: CASSGDRLSYGYTF.

The table lists this clonotype with many counts. The rearrangement links TRBV19 to TRBJ1-5; unclear D gene. The ends were cut back, 4 bases at V and 3 bases at J, with 4 bases in the middle. CDR3 length: 12 amino acids. Germline V gene data show CDR1 as LNHDA and CDR2 as SQIVND (reference sequence). CDR3 protein: CASSSNNQPQHF. The DNA of the CDR3 is TGTGCCAGTAGTAGCAACAATCAGCCCCAGCATTTT.

This clonotype has a count of ten or more. This chain joins TRBV5-4 and TRBJ2-2; perhaps TRBD2 as D (5 bases). The ends were cut back, 7 bases at V and 1 base at J, with 14 bases in the middle. The germline V gene encodes CDR1 SGHNT and CDR2 YYREEE (reference sequence). The CDR3 loop spans 15 amino acids. CDR3 residues: CASCPGGLNTGELFF. CDR3 in DNA: TGTGCCAGCTGTCCCGGCGGGCTGAACACCGGGGAGCTGTTTTTT.